These 26 T cell receptor beta chains were sequenced from one sample in a study of blood T cell repertoires in COVID-19 (dated by TCRdb to about 2020). The library was obtained by the immunoSEQ multiplex PCR assay. This is the immuneACCESS table as TCRdb keeps it, with only in-frame sequences that have V and J called. A part of the clones is gone; compared with another copy, unresolved V genes explain less than half, and the rest is unexplained. In this sample the table shows under 250,000 clones, around four fifths of which occur a single time. Approximately 1.8% of the sample is held by the ten biggest clonotypes. Input material: peripheral blood. The receptors stem from a man in his thirties or forties who had recovered from COVID-19.

This clone was recorded only once. The chain employs TRBV11-2 and TRBJ2-1; 8 bases line up with TRBD1. The length of the CDR3 is 18 residues. V lost 4 bases to trimming and J lost 5 bases; unmatched junction nucleotides: 16. CDR1 SGHAT and CDR2 FQNNGV come from the germline V gene. CDR3 region: CASSYRDRRQGKNNEQFF. The CDR3 region has the DNA TGTGCCAGCAGCTACAGGGACAGGCGCCAAGGCAAAAACAATGAGCAGTTCTTC.

The chain links TRBV3-1 (or the pseudogene TRBV3-2) to TRBJ2-7, with D possibly being TRBD1 (5 bases). Germline V gene data show CDR1 as LGHDT and CDR2 as YNNKEL (reference sequence). This CDR3 has 15 amino acids. Trimming stripped 0 bases from V and 1 base from J, with 10 bases between. CDR3 in DNA: TGTGCCAGCAGCCAAGAAGCCAGGGTGTCCTACGAGCAGTACGTC. It is translated as CASSQEARVSYEQYV.

The gene calls are TRBV6-1 and TRBJ2-7, with a possible D match to TRBD2 (7 bases). CDR1 and CDR2 (germline): MNHNS, SASEGT. V lost 1 base and J 1 base, leaving 11 bases between the germline ends. The CDR3 covers 15 residues. CDR3 sequence reads: CASSEEGGGSYEQYV. CDR3 nucleotides: TGTGCCAGCAGTGAAGAAGGGGGGGGATCCTACGAGCAGTACGTC.

The chain is built from TRBV7-8 and TRBJ2-3; 15 bases fit TRBD2. V dropped 5 bases and J dropped 6; count of bases not matched to a gene: 6. The CDR3 totals 16 residues. Germline V gene data show CDR1 as SGHVS and CDR2 as FQNEAQ. Here the CDR3 DNA reads TGTGCCAGCAGCAGGACTAGCGGGGGGGCCCCGGATACGCAGTATTTT. Its protein product is CASSRTSGGAPDTQYF.

The V and J genes are TRBV12-3 or TRBV12-4 and TRBJ1-2, with TRBD1 identical over 7 bases. CDR3 length equals 12 residues. V was clipped by 6 bases and J by 6 bases; unmatched bases: 4. Here the CDR3 reads CASRRGQNGYTF. CDR3 DNA: TGTGCCAGCAGGAGGGGGCAGAATGGCTACACCTTC.

The chain couples TRBV12-3 or TRBV12-4 to TRBJ2-1; 10 bases align to TRBD1. Trimming cost V 6 bases and J 10 bases; bases outside gene matches: 6. The CDR3 extends over 13 amino acids. CDR3 sequence (DNA): TGTGCCAGCAGAAGACAGGGGGCATGGGAGCAGTTCTTC. Encoded protein: CASRRQGAWEQFF.

The genes are TRBV5-6 and TRBJ1-2, with unresolved D. Trimming removed 0 bases at V and 4 bases at J, with 10 bases between. The germline V gene has CDR1 SGHDT and CDR2 YYEEEE. The CDR3 length is 14 residues. CDR3 bases: TGTGCCAGCAGCTTGGTTAGCAGTCTCTATGGCTACACCTTC. It encodes CASSLVSSLYGYTF.

The chain couples TRBV28 to TRBJ1-1; 12 nucleotides align to TRBD1. V trimming: 6 bases; J trimming: 4 bases; junction bases outside the gene matches: 15. This CDR3 has 18 amino acids. Germline V gives CDR1 MDHEN, CDR2 SYDVKM. The CDR3 bases are TGTGCCAGCAGCCTTTTCAAGGGACAGGGGGCATGGAGCACTGAAGCTTTCTTT. It translates to CASSLFKGQGAWSTEAFF.

This clone was seen a few times. The chain employs TRBV18 and TRBJ1-1, with unresolved D. There are 14 residues in the CDR3. V dropped 3 bases and J dropped 3 bases, with 11 bases sitting between them. Germline V CDR1 and CDR2: KGHSH, LQKENI. Here the CDR3 DNA reads TGTGCCAGCTCACCTGAGGGATATGACACTGAAGCTTTCTTT. Residues: CASSPEGYDTEAFF.

This clone was seen once. This rearrangement joins TRBV5-1 to TRBJ2-2, with 8 bases lining up with TRBD2. CDR1 SGHRS and CDR2 YFSETQ come from the germline V gene. The V segment lost 5 bases and the J segment 0 bases; nucleotides outside the gene matches: 21. The CDR3 has 21 residues. As DNA, the CDR3 is TGCGCCAGCAGGATGGGAAGTTTTGGCCGGACGGGGGGGCCGAACACCGGGGAGCTGTTTTTT. This codes for CASRMGSFGRTGGPNTGELFF.

This chain connects TRBV6-5 to TRBJ1-1; 7 bases match TRBD1. CDR1 is MNHEY, CDR2 SVGAGI, per germline. V shed 4 bases and J 5 bases; nucleotides not matched to a gene: 10. This CDR3 comprises 15 residues. DNA for the CDR3: TGTGCCAGCAGTTTAACAGGGGTTCGTGGGACTGAAGCTTTCTTT. It translates to CASSLTGVRGTEAFF.

The rearrangement links TRBV11-2 to TRBJ1-2; a possible D gene is TRBD1 (5 bases). Germline values: CDR1 SGHAT, CDR2 FQNNGV. CDR3 size: 14 residues. Trimming removed 5 bases from V and 3 bases from J, with 13 bases in between. CDR3 DNA: TGTGCCAGCAGCGCCCTGACAGTAGACTATGGCTACACCTTC. This sequence encodes CASSALTVDYGYTF.

The gene calls are TRBV3-1 (or the pseudogene TRBV3-2) and TRBJ1-2, with no clear D. V dropped 2 bases and J dropped 4 bases, with 14 bases sitting between them. There are 15 residues in the CDR3. Germline lookup yields CDR1 LGHDT and CDR2 YNNKEL (reference sequence). This CDR3 reads CASSQKWLGGYGYTF. CDR3 DNA: TGTGCCAGCAGCCAAAAATGGCTAGGAGGCTATGGCTACACCTTC.

The rearrangement joins TRBV10-1 to TRBJ1-1; D call uncertain. The CDR3 loop spans 14 amino acids. CDR1 WNHNN and CDR2 SYGVQD come from the germline V gene (reference sequence). V shed 3 bases and J shed 3 bases, with 11 bases lying between them. CDR3 in amino acids: CASSDGSYDTEAFF. In DNA, the CDR3 is TGCGCCAGCAGTGACGGTAGTTACGACACTGAAGCTTTCTTT.

The genes are TRBV5-1 and TRBJ1-2; TRBD1 might be the D (5 bases). The CDR3 is made up of 13 amino acids. V lost 0 bases, J lost 8 bases, and 11 bases lay in between. The germline V gene has CDR1 SGHRS and CDR2 YFSETQ. CDR3 bases: TGCGCCAGCAGCTTGGCTACCCGGGGGGGCTACACCTTC. Translating it yields CASSLATRGGYTF.

The chain combines TRBV18 with TRBJ1-5; TRBD1 matches at 8 bases. The CDR3 length is 18 residues. Germline V lookup: CDR1 KGHSH, CDR2 LQKENI. V gave up 3 bases and J gave up 4 bases; unmatched junction bases: 14. The CDR3 nucleotides read TGTGCCAGCTCACCGCCGGGGACAGGAATATCGGGAAATCAGCCCCAGCATTTT. It is translated as CASSPPGTGISGNQPQHF.

The CDR3 loop reads CASSVGGSADTEAFF. The DNA for the CDR3 is TGCGCCAGCAGTGTAGGTGGATCGGCGGACACTGAAGCTTTCTTT. The chain couples TRBV10-1 to TRBJ1-1; D is uncertain. The V and J ends lost 4 bases and 3 bases respectively, with 15 bases between them. Germline CDR1 is WNHNN and CDR2 is SYGVQD (reference sequence). This CDR3 comprises 15 residues.

This chain uses TRBV9 with TRBJ2-1, with 12 bases lining up with TRBD2. The germline gives CDR1 SGDLS, CDR2 YYNGEE. The CDR3 contains 14 residues. J gave up 3 bases and V 7 bases, and 2 bases lay outside the gene matches. Here the CDR3 reads CASGGLAGYNEQFF. The CDR3 nucleotides read TGTGCCAGCGGGGGACTAGCGGGCTACAATGAGCAGTTCTTC.

This clone was detected only a few times. This rearrangement joins TRBV28 to TRBJ1-2; D might be TRBD1 (5 bases). The CDR3 extends over 16 amino acids. The V end lost 5 bases, the J end lost 0 bases, and 16 bases lay between the germline ends. Germline V gene sequence: CDR1 MDHEN, CDR2 SYDVKM. The CDR3 loop reads CASSEEWGGSNYGYTF. Here the CDR3 DNA reads TGTGCCAGCAGTGAGGAATGGGGGGGGTCTAACTATGGCTACACCTTC.

The chain uses TRBV2 and TRBJ1-2; D gene ambiguous. The CDR3 is made up of 12 amino acids. V was trimmed by 10 bases and J by 8 bases, leaving 17 bases between them. Germline V gives CDR1 SNHLY, CDR2 FYNNEI. The CDR3 nucleotides are TGTGCCATCGACGGACCGACGGGGGGCTACACCTTC. This codes for CAIDGPTGGYTF.

The chain joins TRBV2 to TRBJ1-2, with D possibly matching TRBD1 (5 bases). V dropped 3 bases and J dropped 3 bases, with 14 bases sitting between them. The CDR3 runs 15 residues. CDR1 SNHLY and CDR2 FYNNEI come from the germline V gene. This CDR3 reads CASSDLGVLDYGYTF. The CDR3 nucleotides are TGTGCCAGCAGTGACTTAGGGGTTTTGGACTATGGCTACACCTTC.

The gene calls are TRBV6-2 or TRBV6-3 and TRBJ1-1; TRBD1 might be the D (6 bases). This CDR3 is built from 15 residues. Trimming stripped 0 bases from V and 10 bases from J, with 18 bases between. Germline values: CDR1 MNHEY, CDR2 SVGEGT. This CDR3 reads CASSYSRETGQPAFF. CDR3 nucleotides: TGTGCCAGCAGTTACTCCCGAGAAACAGGGCAGCCAGCTTTCTTT.

The chain combines TRBV11-2 with TRBJ2-7, with TRBD1 identical over 7 bases. The V gene end was trimmed by 6 bases and the J gene end by 3 bases; junction bases not matched to a gene: 2. This CDR3 has 12 residues. Germline lookup yields CDR1 SGHAT and CDR2 FQNNGV. CDR3 DNA: TGTGCCAGCAGTCCAGGGGGCTACGAGCAGTACGTC. It translates to CASSPGGYEQYV.

This clone has only a few counts. The V and J genes are TRBV5-4 and TRBJ1-5; perhaps TRBD1 as D (6 bases). Germline V CDR1 and CDR2: SGHNT, YYREEE (reference sequence). The CDR3 length is 14 residues. The germline V and J ends were trimmed by 3 bases and 3 bases, with 10 bases remaining between them. CDR3 bases: TGTGCCAGCAGCTACGCAGGGGACAATCAGCCCCAGCATTTT. Protein: CASSYAGDNQPQHF.

The V gene is TRBV2, the J gene TRBJ1-4; 7 nucleotides line up with TRBD1. The CDR3 extends over 14 amino acids. V trimming: 6 bases; J trimming: 7 bases; junction bases outside the gene matches: 8. From germline, CDR1 is SNHLY and CDR2 FYNNEI. CDR3 in amino acids: CASRVTGLREKLFF. The CDR3 bases are TGTGCCAGCAGGGTGACAGGGCTTCGTGAAAAACTGTTTTTT.

A note on this clone: Other DNA sequences in the same sample also yield this CDR3. The chain recombines TRBV27 with TRBJ1-1, with TRBD1 as a possible D gene (5 bases). Looked up from germline, CDR1 is MNHEY and CDR2 is SMNVEV (reference sequence). Trimming took off 3 bases at V and 5 bases at J, with 7 bases between the two ends. The CDR3 runs 12 residues. CDR3 loop: CASSFRGTEAFF. CDR3 DNA sequence: TGTGCCAGCAGTTTTAGGGGAACTGAAGCTTTCTTT.